Listed below are T cell receptor beta chains from one sample, sequenced in a study of T cells after posttransplantation cyclophosphamide. The method was immunoSEQ multiplex PCR; TCRdb's version includes in-frame clones alone and lacks a portion of them. Singletons are absent from the sample, which has 44,000 or so clones. The sequencing input was PBMCs. The source of these receptors is a man in his forties in good health, CMV-negative, and a related stem cell transplant donor. Both conserved end residues are part of each CDR3. The D gene is left open where the match is weak. Clone size is stated in some rows and not others, as once, few, many or a class when expanded.

. TRBJ1-2 TRBV6-1 many 10 CASTDYGYTF TGTGCCAGCACGGACTATGGCTACACCTTC
. TRBJ1-5 TRBV28 many 16 CASSLQQVYSNQPQHF TGTGCCAGCAGTTTACAACAGGTTTATAGCAATCAGCCCCAGCATTTT
TRBD2 TRBJ2-3 TRBV19 many 15 CASRDSGRALDTQYF TGTGCCAGTAGAGACAGCGGGAGGGCCTTGGATACGCAGTATTTT
. TRBJ1-4 TRBV9 many 14 CASSAQQGGEKLFF TGTGCCAGCAGCGCGCAACAGGGAGGGGAAAAACTGTTTTTT
. TRBJ1-4 TRBV7-9 many 15 CASSLTAATNEKLFF TGTGCCAGCAGCCTGACAGCAGCAACTAATGAAAAACTGTTTTTT
TRBD1 TRBJ1-6 TRBV11-2 few 14 CASSSTGRISPLHF TGTGCCAGCAGCTCGACAGGGAGGATCTCACCCCTCCACTTT
. TRBJ1-1 TRBV1 many 15 CTSSFPPGGNTEAFF TGCACCAGCAGTTTCCCCCCTGGCGGGAACACTGAAGCTTTCTTT
TRBD2 TRBJ2-2 TRBV9 many 16 CASSPRSGSYTGELFF TGTGCCAGCAGCCCTCGCAGCGGGAGCTACACCGGGGAGCTGTTTTTT
. TRBJ2-1 TRBV27 many 15 CASTKGGDPYNEQFF TGTGCCAGCACCAAAGGGGGGGATCCCTACAATGAGCAGTTCTTC
. TRBJ1-2 TRBV28 many 16 CASSLIGRVSNYGYTF TGTGCCAGCAGTTTAATAGGGAGGGTCTCTAACTATGGCTACACCTTC
. TRBJ1-1 TRBV6-5 many 15 CASSYASAGRTEAFF TGTGCCAGCAGTTACGCGAGCGCTGGGAGGACTGAAGCTTTCTTT
. TRBJ1-5 TRBV19 many 17 CASSNTGGGYSNQPQHF TGTGCCAGTAGCAACACCGGGGGGGGCTATAGCAATCAGCCCCAGCATTTT
. TRBJ1-1 TRBV18 many 14 CASSQRDRNTEAFF TGTGCCAGCTCACAACGCGACAGGAACACTGAAGCTTTCTTT
TRBD2 TRBJ2-1 TRBV30 many 19 CAWSPLLREAPLSYNEQFF TGTGCCTGGAGTCCTCTCTTGCGGGAGGCTCCTCTCTCCTACAATGAGCAGTTCTTC
. TRBJ2-1 TRBV10-3 many 15 CAISSDRRSYNEQFF TGTGCCATCAGTTCCGACAGGCGCTCCTACAATGAGCAGTTCTTC
TRBD2 TRBJ2-5 TRBV5-1 many 15 CASSPEVAGGETQYF TGCGCCAGCAGCCCCGAGGTAGCGGGCGGGGAGACCCAGTACTTC
. TRBJ2-5 TRBV6-6 many 15 CASSYPRGRRETQYF TGTGCCAGCAGTTACCCGCGGGGGCGAAGAGAGACCCAGTACTTC
. TRBJ2-5 TRBV5-4 many 15 CASSLAEGGQQTQYF TGTGCCAGCAGCTTGGCCGAAGGAGGGCAGCAGACCCAGTACTTC
. TRBJ2-7 TRBV21-1 many 19 CASSKRGGGTSGRSYEQYF TGTGCCAGCAGCAAACGAGGGGGGGGAACTAGCGGGAGATCCTACGAGCAGTACTTC
. TRBJ2-2 TRBV18 many 12 CASSPNYGELFF TGTGCCAGCTCACCGAACTACGGGGAGCTGTTTTTT
TRBD1 TRBJ2-7 TRBV18 many 15 CASSQGQGRSYEQYF TGTGCCAGCTCACAAGGACAGGGGAGGTCCTACGAGCAGTACTTC
. TRBJ2-7 TRBV10-3 many 14 CAISEGGQGYEQYF TGTGCCATCAGTGAGGGCGGGCAAGGGTACGAGCAGTACTTC
TRBD1 TRBJ1-2 TRBV28 many 14 CASSLTLTGGGYTF TGTGCCAGCAGTTTAACGTTGACAGGGGGTGGCTACACCTTC
TRBD2 TRBJ2-7 TRBV7-2 many 15 CASSLGLAGAYEQYF TGTGCCAGCAGCCTGGGACTAGCGGGTGCCTACGAGCAGTACTTC
. TRBJ2-1 TRBV10-3 many 16 CAISVNAPGSYNEQFF TGTGCCATCAGTGTGAATGCCCCGGGCTCCTACAATGAGCAGTTCTTC
. TRBJ2-5 TRBV7-8 . 15 CASSWTTLPEETQYF TGTGCCAGCAGCTGGACAACCCTACCTGAAGAGACCCAGTACTTC
TRBD1 TRBJ1-2 TRBV5-4 many 16 CASSQGQAVRNYGYTF TGTGCCAGCAGCCAGGGACAGGCCGTCAGAAACTATGGCTACACCTTC
. TRBJ2-7 TRBV23-1 many 16 CASSQSLAPSSYEQYF TGCGCCAGCAGTCAATCTTTAGCCCCGAGTTCCTACGAGCAGTACTTC
. TRBJ2-3 TRBV7-8 many 15 CASSRGRISTDTQYF TGTGCCAGCAGCCGAGGGAGAATAAGCACAGATACGCAGTATTTT
TRBD1 TRBJ1-5 TRBV7-8 many 17 CASSSYDREYSNQPQHF TGTGCCAGCAGCTCCTATGACAGGGAGTATAGCAATCAGCCCCAGCATTTT
. TRBJ2-5 TRBV11-2 many 13 CASSLGAQETQYF TGTGCCAGCAGCTTAGGGGCCCAAGAGACCCAGTACTTC
TRBD1 TRBJ2-7 TRBV30 many 15 CAWSVLSGGSYEQYF TGTGCCTGGAGTGTACTTTCAGGGGGTTCCTACGAGCAGTACTTC
. TRBJ1-2 TRBV19 many 13 CASSNTGPYGYTF TGTGCCAGTAGCAACACAGGGCCCTATGGCTACACCTTC
. TRBJ2-1 TRBV29-1 many 16 CSAGGVSESPYNEQFF TGCAGCGCCGGTGGTGTTTCGGAGTCTCCCTACAATGAGCAGTTCTTC
TRBD1 TRBJ1-5 TRBV27 many 15 CASKQGAYSNQPQHF TGTGCCAGCAAACAGGGGGCATATAGCAATCAGCCCCAGCATTTT
. TRBJ2-7 TRBV7-9 many 13 CASSPGSSAEQYF TGTGCCAGCAGCCCTGGATCCAGCGCCGAGCAGTACTTC
. TRBJ2-3 TRBV7-2 many 15 CASSFWTGSTDTQYF TGTGCCAGCAGCTTCTGGACGGGAAGCACAGATACGCAGTATTTT